This T cell receptor beta chain derives from a study of cytomegalovirus exposure and HLA in healthy donors. About the research overall: A subsequent analysis reported that the roughly 120 validation repertoires were produced on the same platform that had also been used for the 666 first-cohort repertoires.

CDR1 and CDR2 from the germline V gene are SGHAT and FQNNGV. V lost 4 bases and J lost 8, with 8 bases in between. The length of the CDR3 is 11 residues. The data were produced by immunoSEQ multiplex PCR, yet TCRdb's version contains in-frame clones alone and is incomplete. The sample has approximately 120,000 clones, about 88% seen once. The donors were members of the validation cohort, which comprised about 120 subjects and was separate from the first cohort of more than 500 subjects. The gene calls are TRBV11-2 and TRBJ1-2, with a possible D match to TRBD1 (5 bases). The clonotype originates from a woman aged 18 to 35 in good health and CMV-seronegative. Material for sequencing was PBMCs. The CDR3 coding sequence is TGTGCCAGCAGCTCCGGGGGAGGCTACACCTTC. Amino acid sequence: CASSSGGGYTF.